The sequence of this T cell receptor beta chain was determined in a study of Graves' ophthalmopathy and Graves' hyperthyroidism. Overall study results and limits: Detection in blood was also observed for most expanded thyroid clonotypes above 0.001 frequency.

Comments on this clonotype: What it binds is unknown.

Clinical symptoms, serum thyroxine, TRAb, thyroid ultrasound and orbital computed tomography determined diagnosis. V lost 1 base, J lost 11 bases, and 10 bases stayed unmatched. Germline CDR1 KGHSY, CDR2 FQNENV. The CDR3 totals 15 residues. The authors amplified TCR beta CDR3 regions, and they did so from RNA transcripts for repertoire sequencing. Amplification began with first-round RT-PCR using HTBI primers, then second-round multiplex PCR was performed. TCRdb analysed the multiplex PCR reads with MiXCR anew, one entry per CDR3 protein. The sample shows around 660,000 distinct CDR3 sequences, approximately 39% of them seen only once.

The material sequenced was peripheral blood. The J gene is TRBJ2-5, the V gene TRBV16, with 10 bases lining up with TRBD1. This clonotype was sampled from an adult man with Graves' ophthalmopathy. CDR3 residues: CASSQYVTGGSPQYF. As DNA, the CDR3 is TGTGCCAGCAGCCAATATGTGACAGGGGGCTCTCCACAGTACTTC. Looking up the rest from reference TRBV16 and TRBJ2-5 gives the full variable domain: GEEVAQTPKHLVRGEGQKAKLYCAPIKGHSYVFWYQQVLKNEFKFLISFQNENVFDETGMPKERFSAKCLPNSPCSLEIQATKLEDSAVYFCASSQYVTGGSPQYFGPGTRLLVL.